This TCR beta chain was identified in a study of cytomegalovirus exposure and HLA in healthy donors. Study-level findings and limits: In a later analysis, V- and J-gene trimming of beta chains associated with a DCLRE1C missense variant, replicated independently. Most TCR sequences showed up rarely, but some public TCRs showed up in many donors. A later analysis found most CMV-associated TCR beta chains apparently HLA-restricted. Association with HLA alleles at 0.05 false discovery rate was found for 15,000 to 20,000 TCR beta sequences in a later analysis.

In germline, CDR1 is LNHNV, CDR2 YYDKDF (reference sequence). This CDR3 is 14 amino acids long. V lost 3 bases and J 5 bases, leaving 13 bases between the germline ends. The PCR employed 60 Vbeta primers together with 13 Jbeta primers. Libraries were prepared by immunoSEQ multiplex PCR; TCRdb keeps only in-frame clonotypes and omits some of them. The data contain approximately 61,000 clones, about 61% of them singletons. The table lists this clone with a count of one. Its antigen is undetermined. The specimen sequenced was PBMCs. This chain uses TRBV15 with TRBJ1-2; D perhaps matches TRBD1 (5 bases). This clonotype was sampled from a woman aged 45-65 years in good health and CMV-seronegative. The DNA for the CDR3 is TGTGCCACCAGCAGGGGGGGTTTTGAATATGGCTACACCTTC. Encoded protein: CATSRGGFEYGYTF.